This T cell receptor beta chain stems from a study of T-cell memory formation after mild COVID-19. The sample holds many counts of this clonotype. TCRdb itself ran the 5' RACE reads through MiXCR, one entry per CDR3 protein. The data show about 470,000 distinct CDR3 sequences, 18% seen once. Germline loops: CDR1 SGDLS, CDR2 YYNGEE. There are 12 residues in the CDR3. Trimming pared 2 bases from V and 2 bases from J, leaving 3 bases between. Material for sequencing was PBMCs or a T cell subset sorted from them (not recorded which). The source is an adult woman who had mild COVID-19 (a few samples of this study predate the infection). Cell type and time point are not known. The chain joins TRBV9 to TRBJ2-3; D is undetermined. The CDR3 DNA follows: TGTGCCAGCAGCGTCTCCACAGATACGCAGTATTTT. Translated: CASSVSTDTQYF.